The next 27 T cell receptor beta chains were all read from a single sample in a study of blood T cell repertoires in COVID-19. The data were produced by immunoSEQ multiplex PCR, yet TCRdb's version contains in-frame clones alone and is incomplete. The sample has more than 300,000 clones, more than 70% seen once; the top ten hold roughly 1.3%. Sequencing was performed on peripheral blood. The receptors come from a woman aged 45-60 years with acute or convalescent COVID-19.

This clone was seen only once. The rearrangement joins TRBV6-6 to TRBJ2-7; TRBD1 might be the D (5 bases). V lost 4 bases and J 3 bases, leaving 13 bases between the germline ends. In germline, CDR1 is MNHNY, CDR2 SVGAGI (reference sequence). The CDR3 totals 14 residues. The DNA for the CDR3 is TGTGCCAGCAGTTCGTTGACAGCCGTCTACGAGCAGTACGTC. It is translated as CASSSLTAVYEQYV.

The chain has TRBV7-9 and TRBJ2-7; 11 bases agree with TRBD2. The V gene's germline CDR1 is SEHNR and CDR2 FQNEAQ (reference sequence). Losses at the gene ends were 0 bases for V and 6 bases for J; bases not matched to a gene: 7. The CDR3 runs 16 residues. The CDR3 nucleotides read TGTGCCAGCAGCTTAGCACTAGCGGGAGAGAGGAGCGAGCAGTACTTC. It yields the protein CASSLALAGERSEQYF. Drawing the rest from reference TRBV7-9 and TRBJ2-7, the complete variable domain is DTGVSQNPRHKITKRGQNVTFRCDPISEHNRLYWYRQTLGQGPEFLTYFQNEAQLEKSRLLSDRFSAERPKGSFSTLEIQRTEQGDSAMYLCASSLALAGERSEQYFGPGTRLTVT.

The chain employs TRBV5-4 and TRBJ2-3; 10 bases fit TRBD2. The CDR3 is 16 amino acids. From germline, CDR1 is SGHNT and CDR2 YYREEE (reference sequence). Trimming took 2 bases from V and 3 from J; bases not matched to a gene: 6. The CDR3 DNA is TGTGCCAGCAGCTTTGGGGCTAGCGGGAGAACAGATACGCAGTATTTT. It yields the protein CASSFGASGRTDTQYF.

J is TRBJ1-2 and V is TRBV9, with no clear D. V dropped 4 bases and J dropped 6 bases, with 10 bases sitting between them. Germline loops: CDR1 SGDLS, CDR2 YYNGEE. CDR3 size: 12 residues. The CDR3: CASSIPRDGYTF. The CDR3 nucleotides read TGTGCCAGCAGCATTCCTCGGGATGGCTACACCTTC.

J is TRBJ1-4 and V is TRBV25-1; 7 nucleotides line up with TRBD1. Losses at the gene ends were 4 bases for V and 0 bases for J; bases not matched to a gene: 8. The CDR3 is 17 amino acids. CDR1 and CDR2 from the germline V gene are MGHDK and SYGVNS. The CDR3 region is CASSGPGQLATNEKLFF. CDR3 coding DNA: TGTGCCAGCAGTGGGCCGGGACAGCTTGCAACTAATGAAAAACTGTTTTTT.

The chain employs TRBV16 and TRBJ2-1, with 7 bases lining up with TRBD2. V lost 2 bases and J lost 6; bases outside the gene matches: 4. Germline loops: CDR1 KGHSY, CDR2 FQNENV. The CDR3 is 14 amino acids. DNA of the CDR3: TGTGCCAGCAGCCAACGTTCTAGCGGCAATGAGCAGTTCTTC. Protein: CASSQRSSGNEQFF.

This clone was recorded only once. This chain connects TRBV7-9 to TRBJ2-3; 9 bases line up with TRBD1. CDR1 and CDR2 (germline): SEHNR, FQNEAQ (reference sequence). V gave up 4 bases and J gave up 4 bases; unmatched junction bases: 6. This CDR3 region has 15 residues. CDR3 DNA sequence: TGTGCCAGCAGCTCGGACAGGGGATCTGCAGATACGCAGTATTTT. Protein: CASSSDRGSADTQYF. The full variable domain, its missing parts supplied by reference TRBV7-9 and TRBJ2-3, is DTGVSQNPRHKITKRGQNVTFRCDPISEHNRLYWYRQTLGQGPEFLTYFQNEAQLEKSRLLSDRFSAERPKGSFSTLEIQRTEQGDSAMYLCASSSDRGSADTQYFGPGTRLTVL.

The gene calls are TRBV5-4 and TRBJ1-2; 12 nucleotides match TRBD1. CDR3 size: 15 residues. Trimming at V came to 7 bases and at J to 2 bases, leaving 6 bases not matched to a gene. CDR1 and CDR2 (germline): SGHNT, YYREEE (reference sequence). Here the CDR3 DNA reads TGTGCCAGCCGCCAGGGACAGGGGGCAAACTATGGCTACACCTTC. Protein product: CASRQGQGANYGYTF.

This clone has more than one count but fewer than ten. The chain uses TRBV30 and TRBJ2-7; 7 bases fit TRBD2. Germline V lookup: CDR1 GTSNPN, CDR2 SVGIG (reference sequence). Unmatched junction bases numbered 8, after V lost 0 bases and J lost 9 bases. The CDR3 totals 13 residues. The CDR3 spells CAWSVPGGLVQYF. In DNA form, the CDR3 reads TGTGCCTGGAGTGTCCCGGGAGGACTGGTGCAGTACTTC.

A note on this clone: Other DNA sequences in the same sample also yield this CDR3. The V call is TRBV2, the J call TRBJ1-5; 8 bases map to TRBD1. V shed 6 bases and J 4 bases; nucleotides not matched to a gene: 5. The CDR3 has 14 amino acids. Germline V gene data show CDR1 as SNHLY and CDR2 as FYNNEI. CDR3 DNA: TGTGCCAGCAGAGAGACAGGGGTGAATCAGCCCCAGCATTTT. Protein sequence: CASRETGVNQPQHF.

CDR3 amino acids: CASSIVGQGAGETQYF. The CDR3 DNA follows: TGTGCCAGTAGTATAGTAGGACAGGGGGCCGGGGAGACCCAGTACTTC. The chain joins TRBV19 to TRBJ2-5, with 11 bases that match TRBD1. The trim removed 1 base at V and 5 bases at J, leaving 6 bases unmatched. CDR1 and CDR2 (germline): LNHDA, SQIVND (reference sequence). This CDR3 spans 16 amino acids.

The rearrangement links TRBV5-4 to TRBJ2-1; 9 bases are a match to TRBD1. Germline V gene lookup returns CDR1 SGHNT and CDR2 YYREEE (reference sequence). The CDR3 loop spans 14 amino acids. V dropped 4 bases and J dropped 6; count of bases not matched to a gene: 5. CDR3 region: CASSAGTGLNEQFF. CDR3 sequence (DNA): TGTGCCAGCAGCGCCGGGACAGGGCTCAATGAGCAGTTCTTC.

The rearrangement joins TRBV5-1 to TRBJ2-2; 16 bases are shared with TRBD2. This CDR3 spans 17 amino acids. The junction had 2 bases not matched to a gene; V was cut back by 0 bases and J by 6 bases. CDR1 is SGHRS and CDR2 is YFSETQ in the germline V gene. The CDR3 nucleotides read TGCGCCAGCAGCTTGGAGGGACTAGCGGGAGGGCCCGGGGAGCTGTTTTTT. Amino acids: CASSLEGLAGGPGELFF.

The gene calls are TRBV2 and TRBJ2-3; 12 bases are shared with TRBD2. This CDR3 is built from 15 residues. J was trimmed by 6 bases and V by 6 bases; bases with no gene match: 7. Germline values: CDR1 SNHLY, CDR2 FYNNEI. In DNA form, the CDR3 reads TGTGCCAGCAGGTTACTAGCGGGAGGAGAGGATACGCAGTATTTT. This sequence encodes CASRLLAGGEDTQYF.

The CDR3 nucleotides read TGTGCCTGGACTCTTGGGACAGGGTACACTGAAGCTTTCTTT. This encodes CAWTLGTGYTEAFF. V is TRBV30 and J is TRBJ1-1; 9 bases align to TRBD1. Unmatched junction bases numbered 6, after V lost 4 bases and J lost 3 bases. From germline, CDR1 is GTSNPN and CDR2 SVGIG (reference sequence). The CDR3 runs 14 residues.

This clone was seen more than once but under ten times. The chain carries TRBV5-4 and TRBJ2-5; 7 nucleotides agree with TRBD1. This CDR3 is 14 amino acids long. Trimming at V came to 4 bases and at J to 1 base, leaving 4 bases not matched to a gene. Germline CDR1 and CDR2: SGHNT and YYREEE (reference sequence). As DNA, the CDR3 is TGTGCCAGCAGCCGGGACAGCACCCAAGAGACCCAGTACTTC. Translation: CASSRDSTQETQYF.

This sequence joins TRBV12-3 or TRBV12-4 and TRBJ1-2, with D hard to call. Trimming took off 4 bases at V and 3 bases at J, with 9 bases between the two ends. CDR3 size: 13 residues. This CDR3 is CASSSRTYYGYTF. For the CDR3, the DNA is TGTGCCAGCAGTTCAAGGACTTACTATGGCTACACCTTC.

V gene TRBV7-9 combines with J gene TRBJ1-4; the D is unclear. CDR1 is SEHNR, CDR2 FQNEAQ, per germline (reference sequence). Deletions cut 2 bases from V and 0 bases from J, with 13 bases between. The CDR3 extends over 17 amino acids. The CDR3 is CASSLYLGGTTNEKLFF. Written as DNA, the CDR3 is TGTGCCAGCAGCTTATACTTAGGCGGAACAACTAATGAAAAACTGTTTTTT.

The rearrangement links TRBV19 to TRBJ1-3; TRBD1 matches 7 bases. CDR3 size: 15 residues. After removal of 6 bases from V and 8 bases from J, the junction contained 13 bases not matched to a gene. CDR1 and CDR2 from the germline V gene are LNHDA and SQIVND (reference sequence). This chain's CDR3 is CASRDPGGREDTIYF. Written as DNA, the CDR3 is TGTGCCAGTAGAGACCCAGGGGGGCGTGAGGACACCATATATTTT.

This sequence joins TRBV27 and TRBJ1-2; 7 bases fit TRBD1. The CDR3 runs to 13 residues. V shed 3 bases, J shed 8 bases, and the junction held 6 bases outside the gene matches. The germline V gene encodes CDR1 MNHEY and CDR2 SMNVEV (reference sequence). The DNA of the CDR3 is TGTGCCAGCAGTTTCCCAACAGGGGAAGGCTACACCTTC. Its protein product is CASSFPTGEGYTF.

This chain joins TRBV7-9 and TRBJ1-1; TRBD1 agrees at 9 bases. Germline-derived CDR1 and CDR2 are SEHNR and FQNEAQ (reference sequence). This CDR3 comprises 15 residues. J was trimmed by 1 base and V by 8 bases; bases with no gene match: 8. CDR3 DNA: TGTGCCAGCCGCATGAGGGGACAGGGGAACACTGAAGCTTTCTTT. Its protein product is CASRMRGQGNTEAFF.

This clone was counted between two and nine times. The genes are TRBV6-5 and TRBJ1-2, with TRBD1 as a possible D gene (6 bases). Trimming took 7 bases from V and 8 from J, leaving 20 bases between them. Germline CDR1 reads MNHEY; CDR2 reads SVGAGI. CDR3 length: 14 amino acids. The CDR3 sequence is CASTPEAGRGGYTF. CDR3 coding DNA: TGTGCCAGCACCCCTGAAGCGGGGAGGGGGGGCTACACCTTC.

The chain carries TRBV15 and TRBJ2-7, with D perhaps TRBD2 (5 bases). The germline V and J ends were trimmed by 1 base and 5 bases, with 9 bases remaining between them. The CDR3 extends over 13 amino acids. CDR1 and CDR2 from the germline V gene are LNHNV and YYDKDF (reference sequence). CDR3 in DNA: TGTGCCACCAGCAGAGCTACGGGAAACGAGCAGTACTTC. It yields the protein CATSRATGNEQYF.

About this clone itself: Just one base apart from a much larger clone, this may be a read error. V is TRBV3-1 (or the pseudogene TRBV3-2) and J is TRBJ2-7, with TRBD1 matching 7 bases. The CDR3 is 14 amino acids. V was clipped by 5 bases and J by 0 bases; unmatched bases: 4. Germline assignment: CDR1 LGHDT and CDR2 YNNKEL (reference sequence). The CDR3 region has the DNA TGTGCCAGCAGCTCCCGGGACAGCTCCTACGAGCAGTACTTC. Amino acids: CASSSRDSSYEQYF.

The chain has TRBV18 and TRBJ1-2, with a weak D call TRBD1 (5 bases). The CDR3 is 13 residues long. Germline V gene data show CDR1 as KGHSH and CDR2 as LQKENI. The V end was cut by 2 bases, the J end by 6 bases, with 10 bases between. The CDR3 coding sequence is TGTGCCAGCTCACCATTCGAAGGGGATGGCTACACCTTC. It specifies CASSPFEGDGYTF.

This chain connects TRBV5-1 to TRBJ1-4; 7 nucleotides align to TRBD1. Germline V gene sequence: CDR1 SGHRS, CDR2 YFSETQ. CDR3 length: 14 amino acids. Trimming removed 1 base from V and 6 bases from J; junction bases left unmatched: 3. The DNA for the CDR3 is TGCGCCAGCAGCTTGAACAGGGGAGATGAAAAACTGTTTTTT. It yields the protein CASSLNRGDEKLFF.

The chain is built from TRBV7-8 and TRBJ1-1, with 7 bases fitting TRBD1. J lost 1 base, V lost 5 bases, and 1 base had no gene match. There are 13 residues in the CDR3. From germline, CDR1 is SGHVS and CDR2 FQNEAQ. CDR3 protein: CASSRDRNTEAFF. CDR3 DNA: TGTGCCAGCAGCAGGGACAGGAACACTGAAGCTTTCTTT.